This TCR beta chain was retrieved from a study of T cell changes during pregnancy in multiple sclerosis (dated by TCRdb to the late 2010s). Study-level background: Changes in the T cell repertoire over the course of pregnancy were examined in this study in women with multiple sclerosis.

Concerning this clone itself: The target of this receptor is not known. Base-call qualities are not available, and no considerably larger clone is one nucleotide away.

The germline ends are 4 bases apart after V is trimmed by 1 base and J by 0 bases. The cysteine opens and the phenylalanine closes a CDR3 of 15 amino acids. Only the CDR3 part of the read is kept: 45 bases, read in frame from the first base. CDR1 and CDR2 were assigned from the germline V gene (reference sequence) as LNHDA and SQIVND. The library was built by means of the immunoSEQ multiplex PCR assay. As stored in TCRdb, this immuneACCESS dataset retains in-frame rearrangements with V and J assigned. A fraction of the clones does not appear; measured against another copy, unresolved V genes explain less than half of the discrepancy, and the remainder lacks a known reason. Recorded for this sample are over 50,000 clones; 85% to 90% of them occurred a single time. About 5% of the sample rests with the top ten.

Sequenced sample: peripheral blood from another person, used as feeder cells. The chain employs TRBV19 and TRBJ2-6, with no reliable assignment of the D segment. This clonotype was obtained from a human donor whose cells served as feeder cells for cultures in a pregnancy study. The nucleotide sequence is TGTGCCAGTAGTATAGGCAACTCTGGGGCCAACGTCCTGACTTTC. Translated, it gives CASSIGNSGANVLTF.